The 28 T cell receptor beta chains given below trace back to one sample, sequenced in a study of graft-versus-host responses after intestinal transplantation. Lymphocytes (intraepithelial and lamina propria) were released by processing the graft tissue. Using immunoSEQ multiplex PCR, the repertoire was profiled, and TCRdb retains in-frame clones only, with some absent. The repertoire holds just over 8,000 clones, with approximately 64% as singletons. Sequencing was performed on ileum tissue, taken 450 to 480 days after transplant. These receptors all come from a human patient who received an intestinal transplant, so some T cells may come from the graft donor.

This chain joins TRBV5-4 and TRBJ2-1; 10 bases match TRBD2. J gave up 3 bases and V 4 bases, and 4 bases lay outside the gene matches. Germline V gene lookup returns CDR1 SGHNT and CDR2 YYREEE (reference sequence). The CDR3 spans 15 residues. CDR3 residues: CASSPGLADYNEQFF. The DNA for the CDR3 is TGTGCCAGCAGCCCAGGACTAGCGGACTACAATGAGCAGTTCTTC.

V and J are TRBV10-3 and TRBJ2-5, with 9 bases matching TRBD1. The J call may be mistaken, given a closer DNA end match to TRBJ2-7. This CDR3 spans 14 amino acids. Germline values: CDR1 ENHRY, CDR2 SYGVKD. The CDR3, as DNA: TGTGCCATCAGTCGGACAGGGGTCTCCTACGAGCAGTACTTC. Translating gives CAISRTGVSYEQYF.

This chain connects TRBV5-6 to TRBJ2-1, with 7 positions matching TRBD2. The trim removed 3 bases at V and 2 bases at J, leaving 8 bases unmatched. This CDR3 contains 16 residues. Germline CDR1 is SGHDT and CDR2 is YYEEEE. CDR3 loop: CASSSVYGLAYNEQFF. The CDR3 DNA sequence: TGTGCCAGCAGCTCGGTCTATGGACTAGCCTACAATGAGCAGTTCTTC.

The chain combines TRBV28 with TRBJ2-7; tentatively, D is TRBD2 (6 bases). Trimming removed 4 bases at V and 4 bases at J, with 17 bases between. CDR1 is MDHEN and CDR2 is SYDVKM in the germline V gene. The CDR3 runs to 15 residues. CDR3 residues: CASSSAGGSGYEQYF. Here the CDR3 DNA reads TGTGCCAGCAGTTCCGCTGGGGGGAGTGGGTACGAGCAGTACTTC.

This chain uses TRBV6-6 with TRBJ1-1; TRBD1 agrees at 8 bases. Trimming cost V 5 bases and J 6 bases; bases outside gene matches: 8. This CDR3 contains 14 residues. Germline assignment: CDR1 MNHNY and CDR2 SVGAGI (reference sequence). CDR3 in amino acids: CASSIRGPPAEAFF. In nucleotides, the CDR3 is TGTGCCAGCAGTATCAGGGGGCCCCCGGCTGAAGCTTTCTTT.

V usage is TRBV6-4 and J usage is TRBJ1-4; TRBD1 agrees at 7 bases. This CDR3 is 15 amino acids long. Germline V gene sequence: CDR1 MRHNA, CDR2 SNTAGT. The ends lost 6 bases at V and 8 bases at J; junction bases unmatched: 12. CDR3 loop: CASRPQGGAGEKLFF. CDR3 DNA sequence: TGTGCCAGCAGACCCCAGGGGGGCGCGGGGGAAAAACTGTTTTTT.

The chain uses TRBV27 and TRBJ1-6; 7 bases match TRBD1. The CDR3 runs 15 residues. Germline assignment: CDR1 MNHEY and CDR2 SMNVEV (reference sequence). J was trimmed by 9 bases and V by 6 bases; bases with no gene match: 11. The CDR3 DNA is TGTGCCAGCAGGTCGTCGGTACAGGGGCTTTCACCCCTCCACTTT. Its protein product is CASRSSVQGLSPLHF.

The CDR3 protein is CASRLAGSVHNEQFF. CDR3 sequence (DNA): TGCGCCAGCAGACTAGCGGGGTCCGTCCACAATGAGCAGTTCTTC. The chain employs TRBV5-1 and TRBJ2-1, with 10 bases fitting TRBD2. Germline CDR1 is SGHRS and CDR2 is YFSETQ. CDR3 length equals 15 residues. The ends lost 5 bases at V and 5 bases at J; junction bases unmatched: 7.

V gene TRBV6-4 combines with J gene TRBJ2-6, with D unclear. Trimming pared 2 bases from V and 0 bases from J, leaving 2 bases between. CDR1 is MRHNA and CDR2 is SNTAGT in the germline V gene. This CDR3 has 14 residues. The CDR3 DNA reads TGTGCCAGCAGTGACAACTCTGGGGCCAACGTCCTGACTTTC. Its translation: CASSDNSGANVLTF.

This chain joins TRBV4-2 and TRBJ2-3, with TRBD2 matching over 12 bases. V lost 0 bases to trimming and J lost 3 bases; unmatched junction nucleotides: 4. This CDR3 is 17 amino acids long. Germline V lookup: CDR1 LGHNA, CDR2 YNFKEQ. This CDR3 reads CASSQEGLAGLTDTQYF. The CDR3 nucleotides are TGTGCCAGCAGCCAAGAGGGACTAGCGGGTTTAACAGATACGCAGTATTTT.

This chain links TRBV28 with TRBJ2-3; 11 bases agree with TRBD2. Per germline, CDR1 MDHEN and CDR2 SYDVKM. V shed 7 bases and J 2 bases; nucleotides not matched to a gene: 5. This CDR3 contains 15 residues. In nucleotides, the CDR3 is TGTGCCAGCAAAAGTAGCGGGGGGGTCACAGATACGCAGTATTTT. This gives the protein CASKSSGGVTDTQYF.

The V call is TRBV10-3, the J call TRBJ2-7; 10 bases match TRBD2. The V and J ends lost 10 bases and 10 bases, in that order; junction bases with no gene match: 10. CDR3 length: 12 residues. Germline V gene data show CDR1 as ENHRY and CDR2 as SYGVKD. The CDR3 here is CATLAGEGVQYF. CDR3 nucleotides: TGTGCCACCCTAGCGGGAGAAGGGGTTCAGTACTTC.

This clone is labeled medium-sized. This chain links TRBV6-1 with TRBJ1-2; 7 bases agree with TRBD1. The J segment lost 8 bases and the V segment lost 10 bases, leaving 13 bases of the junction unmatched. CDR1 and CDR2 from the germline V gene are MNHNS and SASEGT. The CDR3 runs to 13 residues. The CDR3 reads CATNDREVEGYTF. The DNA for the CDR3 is TGTGCCACCAATGACAGGGAGGTCGAAGGCTACACCTTC.

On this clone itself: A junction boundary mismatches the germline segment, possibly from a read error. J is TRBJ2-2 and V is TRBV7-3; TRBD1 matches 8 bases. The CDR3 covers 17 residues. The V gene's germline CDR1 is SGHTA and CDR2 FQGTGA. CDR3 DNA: TGTGCCAGCAGAGGGACAGGCGTTCCTTATAACATCGGGGAGCTGTTTTTT. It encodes CASRGTGVPYNIGELFF.

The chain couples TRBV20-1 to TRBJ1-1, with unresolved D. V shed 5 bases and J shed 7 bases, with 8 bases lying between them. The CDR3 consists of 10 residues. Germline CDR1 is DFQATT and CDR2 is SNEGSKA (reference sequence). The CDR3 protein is CSARDVEAFF. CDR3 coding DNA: TGCAGTGCTCGGGATGTTGAAGCTTTCTTT.

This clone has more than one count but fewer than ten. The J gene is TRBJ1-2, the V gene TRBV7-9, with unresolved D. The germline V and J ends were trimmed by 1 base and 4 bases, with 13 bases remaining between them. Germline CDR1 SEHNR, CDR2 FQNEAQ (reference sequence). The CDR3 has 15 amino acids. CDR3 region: CASSLERSEPYGYTF. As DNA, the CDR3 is TGTGCCAGCAGCTTAGAAAGGTCGGAACCCTATGGCTACACCTTC.

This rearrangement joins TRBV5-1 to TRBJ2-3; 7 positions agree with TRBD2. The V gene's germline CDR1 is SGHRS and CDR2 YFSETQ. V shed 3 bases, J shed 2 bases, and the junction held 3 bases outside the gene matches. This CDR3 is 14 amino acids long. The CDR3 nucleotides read TGCGCCAGCAGCTCCGGGGGGTACACAGATACGCAGTATTTT. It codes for CASSSGGYTDTQYF.

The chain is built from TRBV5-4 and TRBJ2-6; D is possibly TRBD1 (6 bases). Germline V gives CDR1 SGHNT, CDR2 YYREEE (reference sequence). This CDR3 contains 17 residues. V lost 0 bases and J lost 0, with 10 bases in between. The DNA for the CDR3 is TGTGCCAGCAGCTTGGGTCGGACAGCCTCTGGGGCCAACGTCCTGACTTTC. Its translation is CASSLGRTASGANVLTF.

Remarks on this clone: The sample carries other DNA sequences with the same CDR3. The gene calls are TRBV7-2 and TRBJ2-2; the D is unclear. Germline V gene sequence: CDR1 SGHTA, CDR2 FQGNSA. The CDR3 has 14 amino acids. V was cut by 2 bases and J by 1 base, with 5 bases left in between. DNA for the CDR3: TGTGCCAGCAGCTTACAACAGAACACCGGGGAGCTGTTTTTT. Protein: CASSLQQNTGELFF.

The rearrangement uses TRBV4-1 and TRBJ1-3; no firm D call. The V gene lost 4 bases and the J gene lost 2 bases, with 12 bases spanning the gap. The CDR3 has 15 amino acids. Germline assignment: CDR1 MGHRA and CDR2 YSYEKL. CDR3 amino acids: CASSPRTITGNTIYF. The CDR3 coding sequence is TGCGCCAGCAGCCCCCGGACTATAACTGGAAACACCATATATTTT.

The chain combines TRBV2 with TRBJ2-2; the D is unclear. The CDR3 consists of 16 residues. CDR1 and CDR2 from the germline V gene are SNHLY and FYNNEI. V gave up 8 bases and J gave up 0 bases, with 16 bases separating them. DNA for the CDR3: TGTGCCAGCGGCCCTAGGAAGGAGCCGAACACCGGGGAGCTGTTTTTT. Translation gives CASGPRKEPNTGELFF.

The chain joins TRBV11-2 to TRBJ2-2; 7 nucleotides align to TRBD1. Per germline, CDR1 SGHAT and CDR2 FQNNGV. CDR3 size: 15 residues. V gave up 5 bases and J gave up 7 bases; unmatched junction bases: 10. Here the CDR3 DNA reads TGTGCCAGCAGCCTCTACAGGGGAATCGGCGGGGAGCTGTTTTTT. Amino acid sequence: CASSLYRGIGGELFF.

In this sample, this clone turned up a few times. As DNA, the CDR3 is TGCGCCAGCAGCTGGGGCGGCAATAGCAATCAGCCCCAGCATTTT. This codes for CASSWGGNSNQPQHF. The chain recombines TRBV5-1 with TRBJ1-5; possible D gene TRBD1, 5 bases. The ends were cut back, 3 bases at V and 0 bases at J, with 10 bases in the middle. This CDR3 has 15 amino acids. CDR1 is SGHRS, CDR2 YFSETQ, per germline.

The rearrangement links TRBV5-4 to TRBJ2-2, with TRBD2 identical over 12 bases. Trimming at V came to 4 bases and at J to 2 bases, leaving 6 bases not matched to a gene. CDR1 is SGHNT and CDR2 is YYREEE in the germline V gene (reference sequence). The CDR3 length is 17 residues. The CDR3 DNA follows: TGTGCCAGCAGCCCCACTAGCGGGGGGCCCAACACCGGGGAGCTGTTTTTT. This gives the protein CASSPTSGGPNTGELFF.

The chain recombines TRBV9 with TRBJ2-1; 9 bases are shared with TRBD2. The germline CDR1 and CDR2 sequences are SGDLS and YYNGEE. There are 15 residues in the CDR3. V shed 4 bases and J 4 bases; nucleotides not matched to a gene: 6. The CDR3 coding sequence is TGTGCCAGCAGCCCCCTCCTAGCGGGATACAATGAGCAGTTCTTC. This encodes CASSPLLAGYNEQFF.

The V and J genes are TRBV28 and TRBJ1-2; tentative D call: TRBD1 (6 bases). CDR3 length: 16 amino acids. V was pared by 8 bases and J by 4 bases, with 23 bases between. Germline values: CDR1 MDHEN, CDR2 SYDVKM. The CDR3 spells CASGGSGDRTLYGYTF. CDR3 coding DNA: TGTGCCAGCGGGGGCTCAGGGGATAGAACGCTCTATGGCTACACCTTC.

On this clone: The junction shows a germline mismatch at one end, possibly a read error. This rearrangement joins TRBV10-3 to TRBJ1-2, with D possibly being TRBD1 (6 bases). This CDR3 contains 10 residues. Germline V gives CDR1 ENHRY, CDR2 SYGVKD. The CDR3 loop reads CAVRGGGYTF. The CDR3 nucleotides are TGTGCCGTCAGGGGTGGTGGCTACACCTTC.

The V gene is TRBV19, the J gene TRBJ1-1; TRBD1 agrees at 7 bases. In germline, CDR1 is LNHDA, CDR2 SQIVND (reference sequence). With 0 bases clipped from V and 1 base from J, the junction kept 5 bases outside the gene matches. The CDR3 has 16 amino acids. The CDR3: CASSIDRTGSNTEAFF. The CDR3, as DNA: TGTGCCAGTAGTATAGACCGGACAGGATCGAACACTGAAGCTTTCTTT.